The present T cell receptor (beta chain) was sequenced within a study of blood T cell repertoires in COVID-19. The germline CDR1 and CDR2 sequences are SGHVS and FNYEAQ. The CDR3 loop spans 15 amino acids. J lost 7 bases, V lost 5 bases, and 11 bases had no gene match. Assay used: immunoSEQ multiplex PCR; TCRdb lists only in-frame clones, some missing. The repertoire consists of about 30,000 clones, with 90% occurring once and the leading ten covering 7.5% to 8.5%. The clonotype was recovered from a man between 70 and 80 years old with active or convalescent COVID-19. Sample: peripheral blood. This rearrangement joins TRBV7-6 to TRBJ2-1; 7 nucleotides line up with TRBD2. The CDR3 DNA follows: TGTGCCAGCAGCCGACGCGGACTAGACCCGAATGAGCAGTTCTTC. This gives the protein CASSRRGLDPNEQFF.